This TCR beta chain was recovered during a study of shared clonotypes between healthy human individuals. The naive CD8 fraction comprised CD45RO-negative cells positively selected for CCR7 and excluded terminally differentiated effector memory CD45RA+ cells. Profiled with immunoSEQ multiplex PCR; TCRdb holds only in-frame clones, not every one. Of millions of clones listed, roughly 94% are singletons. Germline CDR1 SQVTM, CDR2 ANQGSEA. There are 13 residues in the CDR3. V was pared by 4 bases and J by 3 bases, with 13 bases between. This clone was recorded only once. Its antigen is undetermined. Other nucleotide sequences in the sample specify the same CDR3. Whole-study findings and limits: Clonotypes that were shared across a handful of donors made up roughly 5.2% of naive CD4 clonotypes.

The sequence derives from a man in his late teens or twenties in good health. The sample consisted of naive CD8+ T cells sorted from blood. The V gene is TRBV29-1, the J gene TRBJ2-7, with D tentatively TRBD1 (6 bases). The CDR3 here is CSVGTGSSYEQYF. The CDR3 DNA follows: TGCAGCGTTGGTACAGGGTCGAGCTACGAGCAGTACTTC.